These 5 T cell receptor beta chains were sequenced from one sample in a study of T cells in Graves' hyperthyroidism and ophthalmopathy. The source material, RNA transcripts, was used to amplify TCR beta CDR3 regions. Researchers ran a first-round RT-PCR on the TCR CDR3 using the HTBI primer set. From the multiplex PCR reads, TCRdb called clonotypes with MiXCR, one entry per CDR3 protein. Altogether about 360,000 distinct CDR3 sequences are present, under 15% being singletons, with the ten largest covering 9.2%. The sequenced material came from blood. The receptors derive from a woman aged 18-30 years with Graves' hyperthyroidism.

Ten or more counts support this clonotype. The V gene is TRBV7-9, the J gene TRBJ1-2; TRBD1 is a possible D gene (5 bases). The germline V gene encodes CDR1 SEHNR and CDR2 FQNEAQ (reference sequence). CDR3 size: 12 residues. The germline V and J ends were trimmed by 5 bases and 7 bases, with 11 bases remaining between them. The CDR3 nucleotides are TGTGCCAGCAGCACCCCCGGGGGTGGCTACACCTTC. Its protein is CASSTPGGGYTF.

The chain uses TRBV19 and TRBJ1-1; D not certain. This CDR3 is 15 amino acids long. Trimming stripped 7 bases from V and 4 bases from J, with 19 bases between. Germline V lookup: CDR1 LNHDA, CDR2 SQIVND (reference sequence). For the CDR3, the DNA is TGTGCCAGTACCCCGATCAGGTCGTCGATCACTGAAGCTTTCTTT. It translates to CASTPIRSSITEAFF.

This clonotype showed up just a few times. The gene calls are TRBV14 and TRBJ1-2, with D perhaps matching TRBD1 (5 bases). Germline lookup yields CDR1 SGHDN and CDR2 FVKESK. Trimming shortened V by 3 bases and J by 5 bases, and 16 bases separated the two germline ends. The CDR3 is 15 residues long. The CDR3, as DNA: TGTGCCAGCAGCCAGGACGCCGGGGCGCATTATGGCTACACCTTC. Residues: CASSQDAGAHYGYTF. Based on the CDR3 plus reference TRBV14 and TRBJ1-2, the full variable domain is EAGVTQFPSHSVIEKGQTVTLRCDPISGHDNLYWYRRVMGKEIKFLLHFVKESKQDESGMPNNRFLAERTGGTYSTLKVQPAELEDSGVYFCASSQDAGAHYGYTFGSGTRLTVV.

This clonotype has just a few counts. The chain is built from TRBV7-9 and TRBJ1-2; D is unclear. Germline V gene lookup returns CDR1 SEHNR and CDR2 FQNEAQ (reference sequence). V was cut by 6 bases and J by 8 bases, with 10 bases left in between. The CDR3 is 11 residues long. The CDR3 region is CASRRNGGYTF. Here the CDR3 DNA reads TGTGCCAGCAGGAGGAACGGAGGCTACACCTTC.

Many counts were recorded for this clonotype. The chain couples TRBV2 to TRBJ2-1; D call uncertain. The ends were cut back, 4 bases at V and 0 bases at J, with 10 bases in the middle. The CDR3 contains 15 residues. CDR1 and CDR2 from the germline V gene are SNHLY and FYNNEI. The chain's CDR3 is CASSVAYSSYNEQFF. The CDR3 bases are TGTGCCAGCAGTGTAGCCTACAGCTCCTACAATGAGCAGTTCTTC.